Following are 20 T cell receptor beta chains from one sample sequenced in a study of blood T cell repertoires in COVID-19 (dated by TCRdb to between 2020 and 2021). Receptors were amplified or captured by the immunoSEQ multiplex PCR assay. The table comes from immuneACCESS by way of TCRdb, which keeps in-frame sequences with V and J called. Part of the clones is missing from these tables; in studies checked, under half for an unresolved V gene and the rest for unknown reasons. Recorded for this sample are 10,000 to 15,000 clones; approximately 83% of them occurred a single time. The ten largest clones capture more than 20% of the sample. The sample consisted of peripheral blood. Every receptor here comes from a man aged 35-49 years with active or convalescent COVID-19.

This clone was found a few times. This chain joins TRBV25-1 and TRBJ1-4; tentative D call: TRBD1 (5 bases). Germline CDR1 and CDR2: MGHDK and SYGVNS. V was cut by 4 bases and J by 7 bases, with 13 bases left in between. The CDR3 totals 14 residues. CDR3 loop: CASSVGGEGEKLFF. CDR3 DNA: TGTGCCAGCAGTGTAGGAGGGGAGGGTGAAAAACTGTTTTTT.

The CDR3 here is CASSSTGGAYEQYF. The CDR3 DNA follows: TGTGCCAGCTCATCGACAGGGGGGGCCTACGAGCAGTACTTC. The chain joins TRBV18 to TRBJ2-7; 9 nucleotides align to TRBD1. The CDR3 spans 14 residues. Trimming cost V 5 bases and J 2 bases; bases outside gene matches: 4. The germline CDR1 and CDR2 sequences are KGHSH and LQKENI.

The chain joins TRBV24-1 to TRBJ1-1, with D tentatively TRBD1 (6 bases). The CDR3 has 15 amino acids. In germline, CDR1 is KGHDR, CDR2 SFDVKD. The germline V and J ends were trimmed by 8 bases and 0 bases, with 15 bases remaining between them. CDR3 nucleotides: TGTGCCACCATGACAGGATCGGGCATGAACACTGAAGCTTTCTTT. Translated, it gives CATMTGSGMNTEAFF.

The chain carries TRBV5-5 and TRBJ2-5, with 9 bases identical to TRBD1. V was clipped by 3 bases and J by 5 bases; unmatched bases: 11. Germline V CDR1 and CDR2: SGHKS, YYEKEE (reference sequence). CDR3 size: 16 residues. As DNA, the CDR3 is TGTGCCAGCAGCTCCTGGACAGGGGAAGTGGGTGAGACCCAGTACTTC. Protein sequence: CASSSWTGEVGETQYF.

In regard to this clone: One end of the junction varies from germline; a read error may be responsible. The CDR3 sequence is CASSLAGREYTDTQYF. Written as DNA, the CDR3 is TGTGCCAGCAGTTTAGCGGGGCGGGAGTACACAGATACGCAGTATTTT. This sequence joins TRBV11-2 and TRBJ2-3; 8 bases align to TRBD2. This CDR3 has 16 residues. The germline V gene has CDR1 SGHAT and CDR2 FQNNGV.

The V call is TRBV6-2 or TRBV6-3, the J call TRBJ2-5, with 8 bases identical to TRBD2. The length of the CDR3 is 15 residues. Germline CDR1 and CDR2: MNHEY and SVGEGT. The ends lost 3 bases at V and 6 bases at J; junction bases unmatched: 9. The DNA for the CDR3 is TGTGCCAGCAGTTATTGGCGGGAGGCCGGCAAGACCCAGTACTTC. Its protein product is CASSYWREAGKTQYF.

The rearrangement links TRBV5-8 to TRBJ2-1; 8 nucleotides agree with TRBD1. Germline V gives CDR1 SGHTS, CDR2 YDEGEE. The CDR3 contains 14 residues. V gave up 4 bases and J gave up 4 bases; unmatched junction bases: 4. In DNA form, the CDR3 reads TGTGCCAGCAGCCGCAGGGGGCGATACAATGAGCAGTTCTTC. Amino acid sequence: CASSRRGRYNEQFF.

The chain joins TRBV27 to TRBJ2-3; the D gene is possibly TRBD2 (5 bases). Germline CDR1 MNHEY, CDR2 SMNVEV (reference sequence). The CDR3 consists of 16 residues. Between the trimmed V and J ends, which lost 0 bases and 0 bases, there was a span of 10 bases. The CDR3 DNA is TGTGCCAGCAGTTTATCTGTCGGGGTAAGCACAGATACGCAGTATTTT. It yields the protein CASSLSVGVSTDTQYF.

J is TRBJ2-2 and V is TRBV11-2; D might be TRBD2 (6 bases). V gave up 1 base and J gave up 3 bases, with 9 bases separating them. Per germline, CDR1 SGHAT and CDR2 FQNNGV. CDR3 length equals 15 residues. The DNA of the CDR3 is TGTGCCAGCAGCTTAGGGGGGGTTGACACCGGGGAGCTGTTTTTT. It is translated as CASSLGGVDTGELFF.

This clone came up once. This chain uses TRBV24-1 with TRBJ2-3; the D gene is possibly TRBD2 (5 bases). V lost 1 base and J lost 6, with 7 bases in between. This CDR3 is 13 amino acids long. Germline V gives CDR1 KGHDR, CDR2 SFDVKD. Here the CDR3 reads CATSDLGGDTQYF. CDR3 in DNA: TGTGCCACCAGTGATTTAGGAGGCGATACGCAGTATTTT.

Here the CDR3 reads CASSARQGAIGYTF. For the CDR3, the DNA is TGTGCCAGCAGCGCGAGACAGGGGGCAATCGGCTACACCTTC. The genes are TRBV5-6 and TRBJ1-2; 10 bases are shared with TRBD1. Losses at the gene ends were 4 bases for V and 8 bases for J; bases not matched to a gene: 8. Per the germline V gene, CDR1 is SGHDT and CDR2 is YYEEEE. The CDR3 extends over 14 amino acids.

This chain links TRBV25-1 with TRBJ2-7; 8 positions agree with TRBD1. This CDR3 contains 11 residues. V lost 8 bases to trimming and J lost 5 bases; unmatched junction nucleotides: 2. From germline, CDR1 is MGHDK and CDR2 SYGVNS. CDR3 sequence: CASQQGDEQYF. CDR3 nucleotide sequence: TGTGCCAGCCAACAGGGGGACGAGCAGTACTTC.

This CDR3 is CSVTTGSSGYTF. CDR3 bases: TGCAGCGTGACGACAGGGTCCAGTGGCTACACCTTC. The J gene is TRBJ1-2, the V gene TRBV29-1; 7 bases match TRBD1. The CDR3 contains 12 residues. The trim removed 6 bases at V and 7 bases at J, leaving 8 bases unmatched. In germline, CDR1 is SQVTM, CDR2 ANQGSEA.

The genes are TRBV19 and TRBJ1-5; 7 bases agree with TRBD1. The trim removed 3 bases at V and 5 bases at J, leaving 13 bases unmatched. Germline CDR1 and CDR2: LNHDA and SQIVND (reference sequence). The CDR3 runs to 17 residues. CDR3 loop: CASSIMGNRGIDQPQHF. Written as DNA, the CDR3 is TGTGCCAGTAGTATTATGGGAAACAGGGGTATCGATCAGCCCCAGCATTTT.

V gene TRBV7-2 combines with J gene TRBJ1-1, with TRBD1 identical over 7 bases. This CDR3 is 19 amino acids long. Looked up from germline, CDR1 is SGHTA and CDR2 is FQGNSA. With V trimmed by 1 base and J by 0 bases, 14 bases remained unmatched. Written as DNA, the CDR3 is TGTGCCAGCAGCTTAGGGGTCCGAGGGGGCCTATTCCTGAACACTGAAGCTTTCTTT. It specifies CASSLGVRGGLFLNTEAFF.

This clone was observed a single time. The rearrangement links TRBV7-2 to TRBJ2-2, with TRBD2 identical over 11 bases. This CDR3 is 16 amino acids long. CDR1 is SGHTA and CDR2 is FQGNSA in the germline V gene. With 3 bases clipped from V and 4 bases from J, the junction kept 4 bases outside the gene matches. CDR3: CASSFFSGGGTGELFF. For the CDR3, the DNA is TGTGCCAGCAGCTTTTTTAGCGGGGGGGGCACCGGGGAGCTGTTTTTT.

The chain recombines TRBV12-3 or TRBV12-4 with TRBJ2-7; no firm D call. Trimming took 1 base from V and 7 from J, leaving 8 bases between them. The CDR3 consists of 12 residues. The CDR3 bases are TGTGCCAGCAGTTTAGGACTCTCGGAGCAGTACTTC. Protein sequence: CASSLGLSEQYF.

The chain has TRBV7-8 and TRBJ2-7; 9 bases line up with TRBD2. Germline values: CDR1 SGHVS, CDR2 FQNEAQ. The trim removed 3 bases at V and 2 bases at J, leaving 8 bases unmatched. CDR3 length equals 16 residues. The CDR3 coding sequence is TGTGCCAGCAGCTTCAAGTTCCTAGCGGGACCCTACGAGCAGTACTTC. It is translated as CASSFKFLAGPYEQYF.

The chain joins TRBV7-8 to TRBJ2-5, with a possible D match to TRBD2 (6 bases). In germline, CDR1 is SGHVS, CDR2 FQNEAQ. The V end lost 5 bases, the J end lost 5 bases, and 15 bases lay between the germline ends. This CDR3 spans 14 amino acids. This chain's CDR3 is CASSTPGGIETQYF. CDR3 sequence (DNA): TGTGCCAGCAGCACTCCAGGCGGGATTGAGACCCAGTACTTC.

The chain uses TRBV5-4 and TRBJ1-1, with D maybe TRBD1 (6 bases). Germline values: CDR1 SGHNT, CDR2 YYREEE (reference sequence). V was clipped by 4 bases and J by 8 bases, with 12 bases between them. This CDR3 contains 12 residues. The DNA of the CDR3 is TGTGCCAGCAGCGTAATTGGGGGCGAAGCTTTCTTT. Its protein product is CASSVIGGEAFF.